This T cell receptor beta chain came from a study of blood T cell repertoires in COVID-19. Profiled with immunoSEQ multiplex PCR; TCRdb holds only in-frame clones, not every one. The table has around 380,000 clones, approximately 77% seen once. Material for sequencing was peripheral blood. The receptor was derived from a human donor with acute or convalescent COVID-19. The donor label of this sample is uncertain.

CDR3 residues: CASNNRESQFF. CDR3 sequence (DNA): TGTGCCAGCAATAACAGGGAGAGTCAGTTCTTC. V usage is TRBV6-5 and J usage is TRBJ2-1; possible D gene TRBD1, 6 bases. The CDR3 consists of 11 residues. In germline, CDR1 is MNHEY, CDR2 SVGAGI. Trimming pared 7 bases from V and 13 bases from J, leaving 14 bases between.